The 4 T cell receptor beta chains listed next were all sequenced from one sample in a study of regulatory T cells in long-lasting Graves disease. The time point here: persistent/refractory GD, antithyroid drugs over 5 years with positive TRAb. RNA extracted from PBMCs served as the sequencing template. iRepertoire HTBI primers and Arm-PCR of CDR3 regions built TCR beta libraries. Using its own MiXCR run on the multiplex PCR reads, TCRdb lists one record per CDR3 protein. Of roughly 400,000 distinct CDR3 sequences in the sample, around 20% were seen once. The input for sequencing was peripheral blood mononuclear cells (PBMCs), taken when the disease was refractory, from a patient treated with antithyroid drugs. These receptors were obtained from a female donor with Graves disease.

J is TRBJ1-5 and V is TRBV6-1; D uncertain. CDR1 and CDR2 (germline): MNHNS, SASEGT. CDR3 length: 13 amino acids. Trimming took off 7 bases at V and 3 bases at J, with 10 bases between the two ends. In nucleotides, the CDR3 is TGTGCCAGCAAAAAAGGAAACAATCAGCCCCAGCATTTT. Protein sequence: CASKKGNNQPQHF.

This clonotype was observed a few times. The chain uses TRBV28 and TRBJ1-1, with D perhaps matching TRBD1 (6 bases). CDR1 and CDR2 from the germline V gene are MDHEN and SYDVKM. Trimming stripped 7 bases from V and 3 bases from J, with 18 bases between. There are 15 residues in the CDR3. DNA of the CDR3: TGTGCCAGCACGATAACCCGGGGGCAGTACACTGAAGCTTTCTTT. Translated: CASTITRGQYTEAFF.

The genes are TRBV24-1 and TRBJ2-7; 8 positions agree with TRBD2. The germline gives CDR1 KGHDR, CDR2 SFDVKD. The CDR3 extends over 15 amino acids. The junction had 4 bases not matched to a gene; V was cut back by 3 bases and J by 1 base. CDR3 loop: CATSDSGRGSYEQYF. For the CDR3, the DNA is TGTGCCACCAGTGATAGCGGGAGAGGATCCTACGAGCAGTACTTC.

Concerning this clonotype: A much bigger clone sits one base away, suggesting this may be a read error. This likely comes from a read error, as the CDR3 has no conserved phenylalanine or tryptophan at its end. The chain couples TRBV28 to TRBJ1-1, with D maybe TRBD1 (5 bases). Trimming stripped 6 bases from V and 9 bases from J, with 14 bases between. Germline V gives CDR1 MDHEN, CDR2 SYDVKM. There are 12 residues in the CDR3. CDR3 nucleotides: TGTGCCAGCAGCCCAACCGGGACCAAAGCTTTCTCT. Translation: CASSPTGTKAFS.